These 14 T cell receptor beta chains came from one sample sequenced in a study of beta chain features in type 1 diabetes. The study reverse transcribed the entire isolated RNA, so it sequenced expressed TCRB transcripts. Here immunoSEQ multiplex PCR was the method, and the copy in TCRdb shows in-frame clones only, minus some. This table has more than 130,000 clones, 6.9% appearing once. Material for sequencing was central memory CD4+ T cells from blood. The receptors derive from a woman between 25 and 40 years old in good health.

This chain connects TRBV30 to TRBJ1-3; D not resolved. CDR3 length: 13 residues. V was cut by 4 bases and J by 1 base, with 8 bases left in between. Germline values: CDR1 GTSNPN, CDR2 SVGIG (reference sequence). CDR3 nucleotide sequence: TGTGCCTGGACATCAGATTCTGGAAACACCATATATTTT. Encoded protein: CAWTSDSGNTIYF.

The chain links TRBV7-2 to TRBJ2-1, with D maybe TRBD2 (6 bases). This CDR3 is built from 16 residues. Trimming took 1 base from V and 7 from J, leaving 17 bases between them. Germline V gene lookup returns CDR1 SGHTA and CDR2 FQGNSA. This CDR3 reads CASSLGAGSLGNEQFF. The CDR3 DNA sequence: TGTGCCAGCAGCTTAGGTGCGGGATCTCTAGGGAATGAGCAGTTCTTC. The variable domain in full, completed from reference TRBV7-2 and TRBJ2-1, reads GAGVSQSPSNKVTEKGKDVELRCDPISGHTALYWYRQSLGQGLEFLIYFQGNSAPDKSGLPSDRFSAERTGGSVSTLTIQRTQQEDSAVYLCASSLGAGSLGNEQFFGPGTRLTVL.

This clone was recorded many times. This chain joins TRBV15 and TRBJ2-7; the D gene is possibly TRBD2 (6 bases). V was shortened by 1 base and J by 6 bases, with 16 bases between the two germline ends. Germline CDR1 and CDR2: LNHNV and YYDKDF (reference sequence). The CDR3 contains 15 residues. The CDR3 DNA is TGTGCCACCAGCAGAGGGGGACTCCAGGCGATCGAGCAGTACTTC. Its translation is CATSRGGLQAIEQYF.

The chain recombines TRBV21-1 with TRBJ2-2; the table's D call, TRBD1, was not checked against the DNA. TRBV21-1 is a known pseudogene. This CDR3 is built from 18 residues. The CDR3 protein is CASSSYPMDRGLGGELFF. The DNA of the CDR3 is TGTGCCAGCAGCTCCTACCCGATGGACAGGGGGCTAGGCGGGGAGCTGTTTTTT.

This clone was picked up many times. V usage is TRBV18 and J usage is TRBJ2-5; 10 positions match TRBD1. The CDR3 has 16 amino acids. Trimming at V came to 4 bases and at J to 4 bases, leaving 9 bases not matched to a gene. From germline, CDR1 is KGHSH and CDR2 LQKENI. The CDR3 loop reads CASSLGTGASRETQYF. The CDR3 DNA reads TGTGCCAGCTCACTTGGGACAGGGGCCTCCAGAGAGACCCAGTACTTC.

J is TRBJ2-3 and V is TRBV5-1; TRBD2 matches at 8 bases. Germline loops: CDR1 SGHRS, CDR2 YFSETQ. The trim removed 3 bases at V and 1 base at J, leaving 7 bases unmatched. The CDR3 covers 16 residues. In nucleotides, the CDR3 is TGCGCCAGCAGCTCGGGGGGGGGCGCAGGCACAGATACGCAGTATTTT. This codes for CASSSGGGAGTDTQYF. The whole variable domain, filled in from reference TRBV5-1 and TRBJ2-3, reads KAGVTQTPRYLIKTRGQQVTLSCSPISGHRSVSWYQQTPGQGLQFLFEYFSETQRNKGNFPGRFSGRQFSNSRSEMNVSTLELGDSALYLCASSSGGGAGTDTQYFGPGTRLTVL.

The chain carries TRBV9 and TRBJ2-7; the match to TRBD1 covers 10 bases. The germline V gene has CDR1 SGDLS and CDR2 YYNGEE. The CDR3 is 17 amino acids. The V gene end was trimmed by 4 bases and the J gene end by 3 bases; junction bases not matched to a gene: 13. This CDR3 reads CASSPSPVGDRGYEQYF. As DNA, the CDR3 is TGTGCCAGCAGCCCCTCCCCGGTTGGGGACAGGGGCTACGAGCAGTACTTC.

The DNA of the CDR3 is TGTGCCAGCAGCAACCGAGGAGACGGGAGGGCCGATGAGCAGTTCTTC. Its translation is CASSNRGDGRADEQFF. The chain has TRBV9 and TRBJ2-1; 8 bases align to TRBD2. The CDR3 is 16 amino acids. Germline V gene lookup returns CDR1 SGDLS and CDR2 YYNGEE. V lost 4 bases and J lost 8; bases outside the gene matches: 14.

CDR3 coding DNA: TGTGCCAGTAGTGTAACGGGAGACAATGAGCAGTTCTTC. Protein sequence: CASSVTGDNEQFF. The chain carries TRBV19 and TRBJ2-1, with D maybe TRBD2 (6 bases). V shed 5 bases and J shed 5 bases, with 10 bases lying between them. Germline CDR1 and CDR2: LNHDA and SQIVND (reference sequence). The CDR3 loop spans 13 amino acids. The whole variable domain, remainder taken from reference TRBV19 and TRBJ2-1, is DGGITQSPKYLFRKEGQNVTLSCEQNLNHDAMYWYRQDPGQGLRLIYYSQIVNDFQKGDIAEGYSVSREKKESFPLTVTSAQKNPTAFYLCASSVTGDNEQFFGPGTRLTVL.

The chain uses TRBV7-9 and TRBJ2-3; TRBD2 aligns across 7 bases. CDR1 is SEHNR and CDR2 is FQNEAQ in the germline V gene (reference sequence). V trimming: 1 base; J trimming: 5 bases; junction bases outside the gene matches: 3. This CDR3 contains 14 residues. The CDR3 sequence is CASSLGGSGDTQYF. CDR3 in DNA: TGTGCCAGCAGCTTAGGCGGGAGTGGAGATACGCAGTATTTT. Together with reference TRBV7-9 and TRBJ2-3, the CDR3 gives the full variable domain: DTGVSQNPRHKITKRGQNVTFRCDPISEHNRLYWYRQTLGQGPEFLTYFQNEAQLEKSRLLSDRFSAERPKGSFSTLEIQRTEQGDSAMYLCASSLGGSGDTQYFGPGTRLTVL.

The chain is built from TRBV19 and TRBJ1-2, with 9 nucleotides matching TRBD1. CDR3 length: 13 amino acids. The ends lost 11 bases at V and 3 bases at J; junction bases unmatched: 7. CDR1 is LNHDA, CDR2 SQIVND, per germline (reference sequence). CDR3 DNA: TGTGCCGCGGGACAGGGTTTTGACTATGGCTACACCTTC. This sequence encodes CAAGQGFDYGYTF.

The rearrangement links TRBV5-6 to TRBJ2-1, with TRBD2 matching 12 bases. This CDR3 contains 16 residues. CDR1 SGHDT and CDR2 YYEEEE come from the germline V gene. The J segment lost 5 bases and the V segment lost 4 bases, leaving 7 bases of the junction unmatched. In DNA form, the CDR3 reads TGTGCCAGCAGCGACTTGGCTAGCGGGGGGGACAATGAGCAGTTCTTC. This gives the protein CASSDLASGGDNEQFF. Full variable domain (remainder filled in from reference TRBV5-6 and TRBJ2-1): DAGVTQSPTHLIKTRGQQVTLRCSPKSGHDTVSWYQQALGQGPQFIFQYYEEEERQRGNFPDRFSGHQFPNYSSELNVNALLLGDSALYLCASSDLASGGDNEQFFGPGTRLTVL.

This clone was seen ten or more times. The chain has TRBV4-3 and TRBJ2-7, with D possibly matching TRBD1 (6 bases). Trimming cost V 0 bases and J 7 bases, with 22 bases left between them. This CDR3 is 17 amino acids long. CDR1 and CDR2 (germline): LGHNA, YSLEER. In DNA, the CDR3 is TGCGCCAGCAGCCAAGACCTTGGGGGCCACCCGCCTGGTGAGCAGTACTTC. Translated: CASSQDLGGHPPGEQYF.

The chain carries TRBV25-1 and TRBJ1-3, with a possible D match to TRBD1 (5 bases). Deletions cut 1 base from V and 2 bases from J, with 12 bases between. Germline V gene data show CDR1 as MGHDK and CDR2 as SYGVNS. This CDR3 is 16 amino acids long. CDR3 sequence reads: CASSEWGGAAGNTIYF. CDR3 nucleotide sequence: TGTGCCAGCAGTGAATGGGGGGGAGCCGCTGGAAACACCATATATTTT.